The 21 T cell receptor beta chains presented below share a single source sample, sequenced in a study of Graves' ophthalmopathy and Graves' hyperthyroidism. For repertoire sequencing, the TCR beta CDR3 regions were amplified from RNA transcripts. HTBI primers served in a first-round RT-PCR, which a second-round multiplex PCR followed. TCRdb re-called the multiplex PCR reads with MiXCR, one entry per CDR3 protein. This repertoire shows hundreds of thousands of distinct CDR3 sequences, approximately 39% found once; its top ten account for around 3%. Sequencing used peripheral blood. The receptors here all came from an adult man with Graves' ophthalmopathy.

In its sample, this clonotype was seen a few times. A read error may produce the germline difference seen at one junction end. CDR3 protein: CASSEGSKYTEAFF. The CDR3 DNA follows: TGTGCCAGCAGTGAAGGCAGCAAGTACACTGAAGCTTTCTTT. The chain uses TRBV10-3 and TRBJ1-1; D is unclear. Germline loops: CDR1 ENHRY, CDR2 SYGVKD. The CDR3 covers 14 residues.

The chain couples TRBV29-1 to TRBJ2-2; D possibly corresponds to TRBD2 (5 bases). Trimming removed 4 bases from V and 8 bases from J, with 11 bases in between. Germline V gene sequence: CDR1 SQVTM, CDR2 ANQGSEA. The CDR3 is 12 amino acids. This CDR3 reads CSVGRLAGELFF. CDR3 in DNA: TGCAGCGTTGGTCGGTTAGCGGGGGAGCTGTTTTTT.

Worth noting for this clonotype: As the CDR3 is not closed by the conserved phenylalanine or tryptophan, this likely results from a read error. The CDR3 DNA follows: TGCGCCAGCAGCCGTAAAGAGACAGGGGGCGAAGAGACCCAGTACGTC. It yields the protein CASSRKETGGEETQYV. The V gene is TRBV5-1, the J gene TRBJ2-5; 10 bases match TRBD1. The germline CDR1 and CDR2 sequences are SGHRS and YFSETQ. The length of the CDR3 is 16 residues. After removal of 4 bases from V and 3 bases from J, the junction contained 9 bases not matched to a gene.

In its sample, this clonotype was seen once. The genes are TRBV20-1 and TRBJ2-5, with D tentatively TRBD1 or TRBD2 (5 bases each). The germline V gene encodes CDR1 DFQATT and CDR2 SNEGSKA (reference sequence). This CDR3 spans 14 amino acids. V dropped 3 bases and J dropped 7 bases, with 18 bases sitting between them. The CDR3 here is CSARGRGMVGTQYF. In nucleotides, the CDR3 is TGCAGTGCTAGGGGACGGGGTATGGTCGGGACCCAGTACTTC.

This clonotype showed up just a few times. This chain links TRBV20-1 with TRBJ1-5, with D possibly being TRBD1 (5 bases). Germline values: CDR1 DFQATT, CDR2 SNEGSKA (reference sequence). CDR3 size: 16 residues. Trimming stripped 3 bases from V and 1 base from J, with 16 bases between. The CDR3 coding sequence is TGCAGTGCTAGTAATGATGGGGGGTGGAGCAATCAGCCCCAGCATTTT. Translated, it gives CSASNDGGWSNQPQHF.

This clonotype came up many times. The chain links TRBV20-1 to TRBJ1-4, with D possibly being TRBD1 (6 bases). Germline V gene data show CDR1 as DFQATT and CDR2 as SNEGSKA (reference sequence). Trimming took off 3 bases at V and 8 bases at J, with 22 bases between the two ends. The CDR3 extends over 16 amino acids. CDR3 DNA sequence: TGCAGTGCTAGCCCTCTGGAGGGGGACTCTTTGGAAAAACTGTTTTTT. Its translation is CSASPLEGDSLEKLFF.

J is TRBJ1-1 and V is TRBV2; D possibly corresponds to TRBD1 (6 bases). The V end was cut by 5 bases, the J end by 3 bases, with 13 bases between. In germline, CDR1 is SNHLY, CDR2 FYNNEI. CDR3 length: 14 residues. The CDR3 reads CASSFRGKDTEAFF. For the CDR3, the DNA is TGTGCCAGCAGTTTTAGGGGGAAGGACACTGAAGCTTTCTTT.

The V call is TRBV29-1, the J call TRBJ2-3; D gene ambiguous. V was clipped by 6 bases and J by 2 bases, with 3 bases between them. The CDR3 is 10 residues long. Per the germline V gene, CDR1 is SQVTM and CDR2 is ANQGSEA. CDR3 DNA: TGCAGCGTGGCCACAGATACGCAGTATTTT. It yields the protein CSVATDTQYF.

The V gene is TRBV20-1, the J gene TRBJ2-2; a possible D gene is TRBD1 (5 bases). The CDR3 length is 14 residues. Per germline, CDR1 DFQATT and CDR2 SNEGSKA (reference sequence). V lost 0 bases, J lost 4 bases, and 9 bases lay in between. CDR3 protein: CSARDAGFTGELFF. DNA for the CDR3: TGCAGTGCTAGAGATGCAGGGTTCACCGGGGAGCTGTTTTTT.

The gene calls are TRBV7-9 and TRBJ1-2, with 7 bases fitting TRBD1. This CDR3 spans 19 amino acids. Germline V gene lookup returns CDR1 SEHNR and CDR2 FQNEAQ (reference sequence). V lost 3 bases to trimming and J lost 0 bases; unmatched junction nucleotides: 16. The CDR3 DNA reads TGTGCCAGCAGCTTCTTAGTGGGGACAGAAGTTTTATCTAACTATGGCTACACCTTC. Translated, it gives CASSFLVGTEVLSNYGYTF.

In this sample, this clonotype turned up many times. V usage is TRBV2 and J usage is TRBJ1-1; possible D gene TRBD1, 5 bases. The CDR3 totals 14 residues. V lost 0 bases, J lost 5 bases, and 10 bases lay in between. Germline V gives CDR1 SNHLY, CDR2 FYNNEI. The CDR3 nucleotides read TGTGCCAGCAGTGAAGCAGTCCGGGGGACTGAAGCTTTCTTT. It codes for CASSEAVRGTEAFF.

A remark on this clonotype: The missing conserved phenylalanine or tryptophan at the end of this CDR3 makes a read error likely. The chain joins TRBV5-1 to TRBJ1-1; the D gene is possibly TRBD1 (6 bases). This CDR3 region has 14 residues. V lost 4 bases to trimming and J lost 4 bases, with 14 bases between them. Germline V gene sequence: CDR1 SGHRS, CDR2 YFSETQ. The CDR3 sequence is CASSGRGRSTEAFL. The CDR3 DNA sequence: TGCGCCAGCAGCGGCAGGGGTAGAAGCACTGAAGCTTTCCTT.

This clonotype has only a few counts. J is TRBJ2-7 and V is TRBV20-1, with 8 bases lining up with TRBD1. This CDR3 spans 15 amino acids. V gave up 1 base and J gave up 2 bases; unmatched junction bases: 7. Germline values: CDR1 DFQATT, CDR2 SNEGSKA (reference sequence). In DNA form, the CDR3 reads TGCAGTGCTAGAGCGTTGGACAGGGAAACCTACGAGCAGTACTTC. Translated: CSARALDRETYEQYF.

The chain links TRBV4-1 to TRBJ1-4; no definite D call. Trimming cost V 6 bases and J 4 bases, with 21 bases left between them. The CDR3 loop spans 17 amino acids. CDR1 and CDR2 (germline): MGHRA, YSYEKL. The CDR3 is CASSRVLLVIGNEKLFF. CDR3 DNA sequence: TGCGCCAGCAGTCGCGTTTTATTAGTCATCGGTAATGAAAAACTGTTTTTT.

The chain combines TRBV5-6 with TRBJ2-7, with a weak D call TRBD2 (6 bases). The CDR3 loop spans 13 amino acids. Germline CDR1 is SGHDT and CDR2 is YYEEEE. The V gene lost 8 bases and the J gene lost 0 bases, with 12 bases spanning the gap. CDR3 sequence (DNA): TGTGCCAGTACGGGACTGAGCTCCTACGAGCAGTACTTC. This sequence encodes CASTGLSSYEQYF.

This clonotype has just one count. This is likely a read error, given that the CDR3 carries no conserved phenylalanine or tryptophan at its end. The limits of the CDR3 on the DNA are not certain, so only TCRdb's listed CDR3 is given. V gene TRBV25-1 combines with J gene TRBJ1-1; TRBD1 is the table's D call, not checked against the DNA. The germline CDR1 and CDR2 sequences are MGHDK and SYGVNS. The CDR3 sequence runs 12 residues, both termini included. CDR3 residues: CASSEWATEANY.

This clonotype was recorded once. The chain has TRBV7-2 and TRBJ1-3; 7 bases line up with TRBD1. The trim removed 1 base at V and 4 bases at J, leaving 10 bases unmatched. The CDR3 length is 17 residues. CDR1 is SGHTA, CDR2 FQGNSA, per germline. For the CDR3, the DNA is TGTGCCAGCAGCTTAGTGGGACAGCGGCTCTCCGGAAACACCATATATTTT. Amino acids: CASSLVGQRLSGNTIYF.

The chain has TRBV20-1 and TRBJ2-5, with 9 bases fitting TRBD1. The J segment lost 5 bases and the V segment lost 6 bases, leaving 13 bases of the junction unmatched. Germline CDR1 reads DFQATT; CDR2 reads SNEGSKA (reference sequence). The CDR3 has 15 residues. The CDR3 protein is CSALLDRGRWETQYF. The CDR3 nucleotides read TGCAGTGCCCTCCTAGACAGGGGGAGGTGGGAGACCCAGTACTTC.

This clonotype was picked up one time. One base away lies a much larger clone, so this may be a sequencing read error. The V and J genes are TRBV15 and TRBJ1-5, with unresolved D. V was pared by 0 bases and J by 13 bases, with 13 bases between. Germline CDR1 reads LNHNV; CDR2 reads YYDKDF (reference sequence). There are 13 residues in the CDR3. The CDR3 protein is CATSRDQSDTQHF. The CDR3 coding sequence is TGTGCCACCAGCAGAGATCAATCGGATACGCAGCATTTT.

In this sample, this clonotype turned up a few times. The CDR3 DNA is TGTGCCAGCAGCTCGGTGGGGGTTGTGAACACTGAAGCTTTCTTT. It specifies CASSSVGVVNTEAFF. The chain has TRBV5-4 and TRBJ1-1; D possibly corresponds to TRBD1 (5 bases). V lost 3 bases and J 0 bases, leaving 12 bases between the germline ends. This CDR3 contains 15 residues. Germline lookup yields CDR1 SGHNT and CDR2 YYREEE (reference sequence).

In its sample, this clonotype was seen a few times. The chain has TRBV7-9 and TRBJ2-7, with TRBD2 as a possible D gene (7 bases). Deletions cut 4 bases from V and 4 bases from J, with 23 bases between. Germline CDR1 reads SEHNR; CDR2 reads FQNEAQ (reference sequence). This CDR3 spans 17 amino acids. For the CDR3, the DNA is TGTGCCAGCAGCTCCGCTCGGGGGGCTAGGCCTCTTTACGAGCAGTACTTC. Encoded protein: CASSSARGARPLYEQYF.